Listed here are 23 T cell receptor beta chains from one sample, sequenced in a study of a mutant IDH1 vaccine in newly diagnosed glioma. Measured with immunoSEQ multiplex PCR; TCRdb has only the in-frame clones, and not every one. This table holds roughly 64,000 clones, roughly 71% found once. Antigen specificity for these receptors is unknown. Time point: week 35, safety follow-up. The investigators gave 300 ug of mutant IDH1 20-mer peptide in each vaccine dose, together with topical imiquimod. This specimen was PBMCs, taken from a glioma patient whose treatment included an IDH1 peptide vaccine. These receptors were collected from a man aged 45-65 years with glioma.

This chain links TRBV7-9 with TRBJ2-1, with D unclear. Germline loops: CDR1 SEHNR, CDR2 FQNEAQ (reference sequence). The CDR3 sequence is 16 residues long. Deletions cut 5 bases from V and 0 bases from J, with 14 bases between. The CDR3 bases are TGTGCCAGCAGCCCCCAACAACAGATCTCCTACAATGAGCAGTTCTTC. It encodes CASSPQQQISYNEQFF.

The chain links TRBV7-6 to TRBJ2-1; D assignment may be TRBD1 or TRBD2 (6 bases each). The CDR3 extends over 14 amino acids. The germline gives CDR1 SGHVS, CDR2 FNYEAQ. Trimming cost V 5 bases and J 6 bases, with 14 bases left between them. The CDR3 loop reads CASSKERGANEQFF. CDR3 DNA: TGTGCCAGCAGCAAAGAAAGGGGGGCCAATGAGCAGTTCTTC.

With respect to this clone: A clone one base away is much larger, so this may be a read error. This sample includes further DNA sequences coding for the same CDR3. The genes are TRBV4-3 and TRBJ1-1; D unclear. This CDR3 contains 15 residues. The germline V gene has CDR1 LGHNA and CDR2 YSLEER. CDR3: CASSQVWTVNTEAFF. CDR3 nucleotides: TGCGCCAGCAGCCAAGTTTGGACCGTGAACACTGAAGCTTTTTTT.

Here the CDR3 DNA reads TGTGCCAGCAGCCAAGATCGGGAGCGGGGGGCCCAAGAGACCCAGTACTTC. Translating gives CASSQDRERGAQETQYF. The chain has TRBV14 and TRBJ2-5, with 9 bases matching TRBD2. The germline V gene has CDR1 SGHDN and CDR2 FVKESK. V gave up 0 bases and J gave up 1 base; unmatched junction bases: 6. This CDR3 has 17 residues.

The chain carries TRBV6-5 and TRBJ1-2; D gene uncertain. This CDR3 has 14 residues. The germline CDR1 and CDR2 sequences are MNHEY and SVGAGI. The ends were cut back, 0 bases at V and 0 bases at J, with 5 bases in the middle. The CDR3 spells CASSYSAANYGYTF. The CDR3 DNA reads as TGTGCCAGCAGTTACTCGGCAGCTAACTATGGCTACACCTTC.

The table lists this clone with a few counts. This chain links TRBV28 with TRBJ1-5; D ambiguous. This CDR3 contains 17 residues. V gave up 5 bases and J gave up 0 bases, with 17 bases separating them. Per germline, CDR1 MDHEN and CDR2 SYDVKM. The CDR3 reads CASSPSKGRYSNQPQHF. The CDR3 DNA reads TGTGCCAGCAGTCCCTCGAAAGGGCGATATAGCAATCAGCCCCAGCATTTT.

The chain has TRBV19 and TRBJ2-7; a possible D gene is TRBD2 (5 bases). V was cut by 3 bases and J by 6 bases, with 24 bases left in between. Per germline, CDR1 LNHDA and CDR2 SQIVND (reference sequence). The CDR3 covers 17 residues. CDR3 coding DNA: TGTGCCAGTAGTATGAGAATCAGTATCGGGGTCCCGTTCGAGCAGTACTTC. This gives the protein CASSMRISIGVPFEQYF. The full variable domain, its missing parts supplied by reference TRBV19 and TRBJ2-7, is DGGITQSPKYLFRKEGQNVTLSCEQNLNHDAMYWYRQDPGQGLRLIYYSQIVNDFQKGDIAEGYSVSREKKESFPLTVTSAQKNPTAFYLCASSMRISIGVPFEQYFGPGTRLTVT.

On this clone itself: Other DNA variants within this sample encode the same CDR3. The CDR3 nucleotides are TGTGCCAGCAGCTTAGTAGCAGATACGCAGTATTTT. This gives the protein CASSLVADTQYF. The V and J genes are TRBV5-4 and TRBJ2-3; D unresolved. The CDR3 covers 12 residues. Trimming took off 2 bases at V and 4 bases at J, with 5 bases between the two ends. Germline V gives CDR1 SGHNT, CDR2 YYREEE (reference sequence).

This chain links TRBV27 with TRBJ1-4, with D perhaps matching TRBD1 (6 bases). V lost 2 bases to trimming and J lost 2 bases, with 12 bases between them. The CDR3 sequence is 16 residues long. In germline, CDR1 is MNHEY, CDR2 SMNVEV (reference sequence). CDR3 region: CASSLVAGATNEKLFF. The DNA of the CDR3 is TGTGCCAGCAGTTTAGTGGCAGGGGCCACTAATGAAAAACTGTTTTTT.

About this clone itself: The sample has other DNA sequences that encode this CDR3 too. The chain combines TRBV5-1 with TRBJ1-1, with D unclear. This CDR3 is 14 amino acids long. Germline V CDR1 and CDR2: SGHRS, YFSETQ. The germline V and J ends were trimmed by 0 bases and 2 bases, with 8 bases remaining between them. The CDR3 protein is CASSLGGVNTEAFF. CDR3 DNA sequence: TGCGCCAGCAGCTTGGGTGGGGTAAACACTGAAGCTTTCTTT. Drawing the rest from reference TRBV5-1 and TRBJ1-1, the complete variable domain is KAGVTQTPRYLIKTRGQQVTLSCSPISGHRSVSWYQQTPGQGLQFLFEYFSETQRNKGNFPGRFSGRQFSNSRSEMNVSTLELGDSALYLCASSLGGVNTEAFFGQGTRLTVV.

The chain is built from TRBV5-1 and TRBJ2-7; D may be TRBD2 (6 bases). This CDR3 has 14 amino acids. Germline values: CDR1 SGHRS, CDR2 YFSETQ. The V end was cut by 0 bases, the J end by 6 bases, with 13 bases between. CDR3 in amino acids: CASSLGGDPVEQYF. CDR3 in DNA: TGCGCCAGCAGCTTGGGGGGGGATCCGGTCGAGCAGTACTTC.

J is TRBJ2-1 and V is TRBV9; D is possibly TRBD2 (9 bases). The ends were cut back, 3 bases at V and 4 bases at J, with 23 bases in the middle. CDR3 size: 18 residues. Germline-derived CDR1 and CDR2 are SGDLS and YYNGEE. The CDR3 DNA follows: TGTGCCAGCAGCGACAGGGGGACCGGGACTAGCTATTACAATGAGCAGTTCTTC. This encodes CASSDRGTGTSYYNEQFF.

This clone was found once. This chain joins TRBV7-8 and TRBJ2-7, with 10 bases identical to TRBD2. Per germline, CDR1 SGHVS and CDR2 FQNEAQ. V trimming: 1 base; J trimming: 3 bases; junction bases outside the gene matches: 3. The CDR3 loop spans 15 amino acids. The CDR3 DNA reads as TGTGCCAGCAGCTTAGGCGCTAGCGGGGGCTACGAGCAGTACTTC. Protein: CASSLGASGGYEQYF.

The chain uses TRBV29-1 and TRBJ2-4; D gene ambiguous. Per germline, CDR1 SQVTM and CDR2 ANQGSEA. The CDR3 is made up of 13 amino acids. CDR3 amino acids: CGAHSRVKNIQYF. CDR3 sequence (DNA): TGCGGCGCTCACTCTCGCGTCAAAAACATTCAGTACTTC.

V is TRBV19 and J is TRBJ1-2, with 8 positions matching TRBD1. The V gene's germline CDR1 is LNHDA and CDR2 SQIVND (reference sequence). The length of the CDR3 is 14 residues. J lost 8 bases, V lost 5 bases, and 10 bases had no gene match. CDR3 loop: CASSSDRGRYGYTF. The CDR3 DNA follows: TGTGCCAGTAGTTCAGACAGGGGCCGCTACGGCTACACCTTC. Variable domain in full (rest from reference TRBV19 and TRBJ1-2): DGGITQSPKYLFRKEGQNVTLSCEQNLNHDAMYWYRQDPGQGLRLIYYSQIVNDFQKGDIAEGYSVSREKKESFPLTVTSAQKNPTAFYLCASSSDRGRYGYTFGSGTRLTVV.

The genes are TRBV4-3 and TRBJ2-1, with TRBD1 identical over 8 bases. The CDR3 length is 16 residues. The junction had 7 bases not matched to a gene; V was cut back by 0 bases and J by 6 bases. Per germline, CDR1 LGHNA and CDR2 YSLEER. The CDR3 here is CASSQDADREFNEQFF. The CDR3 DNA sequence: TGCGCCAGCAGCCAAGATGCGGACAGGGAATTCAATGAGCAGTTCTTC.

The genes are TRBV5-4 and TRBJ1-2; 9 nucleotides align to TRBD1. Germline trimming cut 0 bases from V and 6 bases from J; bases unmatched to any gene: 6. CDR3 length: 15 amino acids. Germline CDR1 is SGHNT and CDR2 is YYREEE (reference sequence). The CDR3 loop is CASSLVGRTGDGYTF. In DNA form, the CDR3 reads TGTGCCAGCAGCTTGGTGGGGCGGACAGGGGATGGCTACACCTTC.

This rearrangement joins TRBV21-1 to TRBJ2-7; TRBD1 is the table's D call and was not checked against the DNA. TRBV21-1 is listed as a pseudogene. The CDR3 has 16 residues. The CDR3 loop is CASSKGDGQVYYEQYF. The DNA for the CDR3 is TGTGCCAGCAGCAAAGGGGATGGACAAGTATACTACGAGCAGTACTTC.

In this sample, this clone turned up a few times. This sample includes further DNA sequences coding for the same CDR3. The chain joins TRBV18 to TRBJ1-2; TRBD1 agrees at 7 bases. Germline CDR1 KGHSH, CDR2 LQKENI. The CDR3 consists of 14 residues. Germline trimming cut 3 bases from V and 5 bases from J; bases unmatched to any gene: 6. CDR3 sequence: CASSPDRELYGYTF. The CDR3 coding sequence is TGTGCCAGCTCACCCGACAGGGAATTATATGGCTACACCTTC.

The CDR3 bases are TGTGCCAGCAGCATACGCCCCGGGTCTGACGGAACTGAAGCTTTCTTT. This codes for CASSIRPGSDGTEAFF. This chain links TRBV11-2 with TRBJ1-1; D is unclear. Germline values: CDR1 SGHAT, CDR2 FQNNGV. The germline V and J ends were trimmed by 5 bases and 5 bases, with 21 bases remaining between them. This CDR3 is 16 amino acids long.

V is TRBV7-2 and J is TRBJ2-7; D perhaps matches TRBD1 (5 bases). Germline V gives CDR1 SGHTA, CDR2 FQGNSA. CDR3 length: 15 amino acids. The V end was cut by 1 base, the J end by 2 bases, with 12 bases between. CDR3 protein: CASSLEGARTYEQYF. In DNA form, the CDR3 reads TGTGCCAGCAGCTTAGAAGGGGCGAGGACCTACGAGCAGTACTTC.

This clone was observed a handful of times. The chain is built from TRBV6-5 and TRBJ2-3; 7 bases match TRBD2. Germline V gene lookup returns CDR1 MNHEY and CDR2 SVGAGI. V lost 6 bases to trimming and J lost 10 bases; unmatched junction nucleotides: 4. CDR3 length equals 11 residues. In DNA, the CDR3 is TGTGCCAGCAGCGGGGGGTTTGCGCAGTATTTT. This gives the protein CASSGGFAQYF.

V gene TRBV12-5 combines with J gene TRBJ1-1; the D is unclear. Trimming stripped 3 bases from V and 2 bases from J, with 1 base between. The CDR3 totals 11 residues. Per germline, CDR1 LGHNT and CDR2 FRNRAP. Here the CDR3 reads CASGFNTEAFF. In DNA, the CDR3 is TGTGCTAGTGGTTTTAACACTGAAGCTTTCTTT.